A selection of T cell receptor beta chains follows, all from one sample in a study of blood T cell repertoires in COVID-19. The table came from immunoSEQ multiplex PCR; TCRdb's copy has only in-frame clones and leaves some out. The profile covers about 24,000 clones, with about 91% appearing a single time and around 19% taken by the ten largest. The sequenced sample consisted of peripheral blood. These receptors were taken from a human donor in a cohort sampled during active COVID-19. CDR3s include the opening cysteine and the closing phenylalanine or tryptophan. D genes are given only for firm matches. Size tells how often a clone was seen (once, few, many) or the class of an expanded clone, and some rows leave it out.

d_call	v_call	clone_size	j_call	cdr3_aa	cdr3_nt
TRBD2	TRBV6-5	-	TRBJ2-4	CASSSPGGANIQYF	TGTGCCAGCAGTTCCCCCGGGGGGGCAAACATTCAGTACTTC
TRBD2	TRBV6-6	-	TRBJ2-5	CASSGTRERETQYF	TGTGCCAGCAGTGGGACTAGGGAGCGGGAGACCCAGTACTTC
-	TRBV12-3/TRBV12-4	few	TRBJ1-5	CASRSGFNQPQHF	TGTGCCAGCAGATCGGGTTTTAATCAGCCCCAGCATTTT
TRBD1	TRBV10-3	-	TRBJ2-2	CAIRRSGTGFKTGELFF	TGTGCCATCAGAAGATCCGGGACAGGGTTTAAAACCGGGGAGCTGTTTTTT
-	TRBV30	-	TRBJ2-6	CAQKHTSGANVLTF	TGTGCCCAGAAACACACCTCTGGGGCCAACGTCCTGACTTTC
-	TRBV6-6	-	TRBJ1-1	CASSPGGTEAFF	TGTGCCAGCAGCCCCGGGGGCACTGAAGCTTTCTTT
-	TRBV30	few	TRBJ1-1	CAWSTRTVMNTEAFF	TGTGCCTGGAGTACCAGGACAGTTATGAACACTGAAGCTTTCTTT
-	TRBV5-6	-	TRBJ1-2	CASSRTDTHYGYTF	TGTGCCAGCAGCCGGACTGACACCCACTATGGCTACACCTTC
TRBD2	TRBV6-2/TRBV6-3	-	TRBJ2-7	CASSRDYSGGQYF	TGTGCCAGCAGTCGGGACTATTCGGGCGGGCAGTACTTC
-	TRBV18	-	TRBJ2-1	CASSRSGSSYNEQFF	TGTGCCAGCTCACGCAGTGGGAGCTCCTACAATGAGCAGTTCTTC
TRBD1	TRBV10-3	-	TRBJ1-1	CAIRPGQGQNTEAFF	TGTGCCATCAGACCCGGACAGGGACAAAACACTGAAGCTTTCTTT
-	TRBV7-9	-	TRBJ2-7	CASSKNRWLGEQYF	TGTGCCAGCAGCAAGAACAGGTGGTTGGGCGAGCAGTACTTC
TRBD2	TRBV5-1	-	TRBJ2-5	CASSPERESETQYF	TGCGCCAGCAGCCCGGAGCGGGAGTCAGAGACCCAGTACTTC
TRBD1	TRBV9	-	TRBJ1-6	CASSGKTGIDSPLHF	TGTGCCAGCAGCGGGAAGACAGGGATCGATTCACCCCTCCACTTT
-	TRBV5-1	-	TRBJ2-5	CASSADYQETQYF	TGCGCCAGCAGCGCGGATTACCAAGAGACCCAGTACTTC
-	TRBV7-2	-	TRBJ2-3	CASSLGGKDTQYF	TGTGCCAGCAGCTTGGGGGGTAAAGATACGCAGTATTTT
-	TRBV21-1	-	TRBJ1-1	CASTPTETAFF	TGTGCCAGCACTCCTACGGAGACGGCTTTCTTT
TRBD1	TRBV9	-	TRBJ2-3	CASSVLVTQGATDTQYF	TGTGCCAGCAGCGTTCTGGTGACCCAGGGGGCCACAGATACGCAGTATTTT
TRBD1	TRBV4-2	-	TRBJ2-3	CASSPDRGITDTQYF	TGTGCCAGCAGCCCGGACAGGGGAATCACAGATACGCAGTATTTT
-	TRBV5-1	-	TRBJ2-1	CASSVMGAVANEQFF	TGCGCCAGCAGCGTCATGGGGGCGGTCGCCAATGAGCAGTTCTTC
TRBD1	TRBV18	-	TRBJ1-2	CASSPETGGGYTF	TGTGCCAGCTCACCAGAGACAGGGGGCGGCTACACCTTC
-	TRBV10-3	-	TRBJ1-5	CAIRPDGGGRHQPQHF	TGTGCCATCAGGCCGGACGGTGGGGGCAGACATCAGCCCCAGCATTTT
-	TRBV7-9	-	TRBJ1-3	CASSRSGGPSGNTIYF	TGTGCCAGCAGCCGGTCGGGCGGGCCCTCTGGAAACACCATATATTTT
TRBD1	TRBV19	-	TRBJ1-3	CASSSPGDRDPGNTIYF	TGTGCCAGTAGTTCCCCCGGGGACAGGGATCCTGGAAACACCATATATTTT
-	TRBV5-4	-	TRBJ2-7	CASSSGGGQVYEQYF	TGTGCCAGCAGCTCGGGGGGCGGCCAGGTCTACGAGCAGTACTTC
TRBD2	TRBV11-2	-	TRBJ2-1	CASSLSGYYNEQFF	TGTGCCAGCAGCCTTAGCGGGTACTACAATGAGCAGTTCTTC
TRBD1	TRBV5-6	-	TRBJ1-1	CASSLSGQGVVKTEAFF	TGTGCCAGCAGCTTGTCTGGGCAGGGGGTAGTGAAGACTGAAGCTTTCTTT
-	TRBV18	-	TRBJ2-3	CADGVGVADTQYF	TGTGCTGATGGAGTCGGAGTCGCAGATACGCAGTATTTT
TRBD1	TRBV5-1	-	TRBJ2-7	CASSLGGTDRPKEYF	TGCGCCAGCAGCTTGGGTGGGACAGATCGCCCAAAAGAGTACTTC
-	TRBV29-1	-	TRBJ2-1	CSVPQRNSYNEQFF	TGCAGCGTACCCCAGCGGAACTCCTACAATGAGCAGTTCTTC
TRBD1	TRBV16	-	TRBJ1-2	CASSQSTGLGGYTF	TGTGCCAGCAGCCAATCGACAGGGTTGGGTGGCTACACCTTC
TRBD1	TRBV10-3	-	TRBJ1-5	CAIAKTGGPNQPQHF	TGTGCCATCGCAAAGACAGGGGGCCCAAATCAGCCCCAGCATTTT
-	TRBV11-3	-	TRBJ1-1	CASSLGGGKGGTEAFF	TGTGCCAGCAGCTTAGGGGGAGGGAAGGGAGGAACTGAAGCTTTCTTT
-	TRBV9	-	TRBJ1-1	CASSPRGSTSEAFF	TGTGCCAGCAGCCCGCGGGGGTCGACGTCTGAAGCTTTCTTT
-	TRBV18	-	TRBJ1-1	CASSPPSAQPAVAFF	TGTGCCAGCTCACCACCCTCGGCCCAGCCCGCGGTAGCTTTCTTT
TRBD1	TRBV6-6	-	TRBJ1-5	CATRKTGGNGNQPQHF	TGTGCCACCCGAAAGACAGGGGGCAACGGCAATCAGCCCCAGCATTTT
-	TRBV29-1	-	TRBJ1-2	CSVSIPSEGGYGYTF	TGCAGCGTATCAATTCCGAGTGAGGGCGGGTATGGCTACACCTTC
TRBD1	TRBV6-4	-	TRBJ2-1	CASNQTGNSYNEQFF	TGTGCCAGCAACCAGACAGGGAACTCCTACAATGAGCAGTTCTTC
-	TRBV3-1/TRBV3-2	-	TRBJ2-2	CASSGSGNTGELFF	TGTGCCAGCAGCGGGTCGGGGAACACCGGGGAGCTGTTTTTT
-	TRBV30	-	TRBJ2-7	CAWSLGRAYEQYF	TGTGCCTGGAGCCTGGGCAGGGCTTATGAGCAGTACTTC
-	TRBV11-2	-	TRBJ1-4	CASSHRGGSLNEKLFF	TGTGCCAGCAGCCATAGGGGGGGCAGTCTAAATGAAAAACTGTTTTTT
-	TRBV4-3	-	TRBJ2-3	CASSQVGREDTQYF	TGCGCCAGCAGCCAAGTTGGGAGAGAGGATACGCAGTATTTT
TRBD1	TRBV27	-	TRBJ2-5	CASSQDRGSETQYF	TGTGCCAGCAGCCAAGACAGGGGGTCAGAGACCCAGTACTTC
-	TRBV28	-	TRBJ2-7	CASRNQYEQYF	TGTGCCAGCAGGAATCAGTACGAGCAGTACTTC
-	TRBV5-1	-	TRBJ1-6	CASSLDGGGSSPLHF	TGCGCCAGCAGCTTGGACGGGGGGGGAAGTTCACCCCTCCACTTT
-	TRBV7-9	few	TRBJ1-5	CASSLNADQPQHF	TGTGCCAGCAGCTTAAACGCGGATCAGCCCCAGCATTTT